This T cell receptor beta chain is drawn from a study of response to subunit inactivated influenza vaccine. Findings and limits, study-wide: Few additional T cells are recruited per seasonal influenza vaccination, authors suggested.

On this clonotype itself: No antigen is known for it.

Using its own MiXCR run on the RT-PCR reads, TCRdb lists one record per CDR3 protein. The table includes 540,000 or so distinct CDR3 sequences, roughly 13% detected once. The CDR3 runs 13 residues. CDR1 MNHEY and CDR2 SVGAGI come from the germline V gene. Deletions cut 6 bases from V and 0 bases from J, with 8 bases between. This specimen was PBMCs from blood, taken about 6 weeks after vaccination. The receptor was isolated from a man aged 45-65 years who received an inactivated influenza vaccine. V is TRBV6-5 and J is TRBJ2-5; D uncertain. CDR3 sequence: CASSLPDQETQYF. CDR3 in DNA: TGTGCCAGCAGCTTACCCGACCAAGAGACCCAGTACTTC.